A single sample gave rise to the 22 T cell receptor beta chains below, sequenced in a study of post-analysis software for immune sequencing data. Whole-study results and caveats: Higher frequency in patients than in controls was seen for several TRBV segments, with TRBV5-6, TRBV5-1 and TRBV20-1 among them.

No antigen has been identified for these receptors. TCR beta libraries were prepared from cDNA with unique molecular identifiers. TCRdb analysed the PCR reads with MiXCR anew, one entry per CDR3 protein. The repertoire consists of about 260,000 distinct CDR3 sequences, with less than 40% occurring once and the leading ten covering 4% to 5.5%. The specimen sequenced was blood. Receptors were obtained from a girl between 10 and 17 years old with multiple sclerosis.

For this clonotype: This may stem from a read error, because a much larger clone lies one nucleotide away. The chain has TRBV20-1 and TRBJ2-1, with D possibly matching TRBD2 (5 bases). The end of the DNA fits TRBJ2-7 better, so the J call may be wrong. CDR1 and CDR2 from the germline V gene are DFQATT and SNEGSKA (reference sequence). The CDR3 sequence is 15 residues long. CDR3 nucleotide sequence: TGCAGTGCTAGTCCCCCGGGGAACCGGAACAATGAGCAGTACTTC. It codes for CSASPPGNRNNEQYF.

This clonotype was observed many times. This chain joins TRBV7-3 and TRBJ2-3; no firm D call. This CDR3 has 16 residues. Germline V gene data show CDR1 as SGHTA and CDR2 as FQGTGA. Trimming removed 0 bases from V and 2 bases from J, with 12 bases in between. In DNA form, the CDR3 reads TGTGCCAGCAGCTTAACGTGGGGAAGTCCCACAGATACGCAGTATTTT. Its translation: CASSLTWGSPTDTQYF.

Of note for this clonotype: This may be a read error, as it is one base from a much larger clone. V gene TRBV28 combines with J gene TRBJ2-7, with 7 positions matching TRBD1. TRBJ2-1 matches the DNA end more closely, so the J call is doubtful. Germline V CDR1 and CDR2: MDHEN, SYDVKM. This CDR3 comprises 14 residues. The CDR3 DNA reads as TGTGCCAGCTCATCAACCGGGACAGCCTACGAGCAGTTCTTC. Its translation: CASSSTGTAYEQFF.

This clonotype was seen at least ten times. The chain carries TRBV15 and TRBJ2-7; D is possibly TRBD1 (6 bases). The CDR3 loop spans 15 amino acids. Germline lookup yields CDR1 LNHNV and CDR2 YYDKDF (reference sequence). V dropped 0 bases and J dropped 1 base, with 10 bases sitting between them. The CDR3 DNA is TGTGCCACCAGCAGAGATGTCAGGGGATCCTACGAGCAGTACTTC. Amino acid sequence: CATSRDVRGSYEQYF.

On this clonotype itself: A read error may be the cause here, since a much bigger clone is one base away. The rearrangement links TRBV12-3 or TRBV12-4 to TRBJ2-5; possibly TRBD1 or TRBD2 for D (5 bases each). The CDR3 totals 14 residues. Trimming cost V 7 bases and J 5 bases, with 17 bases left between them. The CDR3 protein is CASTLLEGRETQYF. The CDR3, as DNA: TGTGCCAGCACCCTACTCGAGGGGCGGGAGACCCAGTACTTC.

Ten or more counts support this clonotype. The gene calls are TRBV12-3 or TRBV12-4 and TRBJ1-2; tentatively, D is TRBD1 (6 bases). The V and J ends lost 4 bases and 7 bases respectively, with 13 bases between them. CDR3 length equals 13 residues. The CDR3 spells CASSSSGVGGYTF. In DNA, the CDR3 is TGTGCCAGCAGTTCCTCAGGGGTAGGTGGCTACACCTTC.

This clonotype turned up a few times. The chain couples TRBV28 to TRBJ1-5, with 8 bases fitting TRBD1. Per the germline V gene, CDR1 is MDHEN and CDR2 is SYDVKM. Unmatched junction bases numbered 12, after V lost 8 bases and J lost 6 bases. The CDR3 sequence is 15 residues long. The CDR3 DNA follows: TGTGCCAGCTCCGAGCCAGGGGGCGCGGGTCAGCCCCAGCATTTT. It specifies CASSEPGGAGQPQHF.

The chain joins TRBV6-6 to TRBJ1-5; D not certain. The germline CDR1 and CDR2 sequences are MNHNY and SVGAGI (reference sequence). The length of the CDR3 is 17 residues. V lost 2 bases, J lost 0 bases, and 14 bases lay in between. The CDR3 DNA is TGTGCCAGCAGTTACGGGTCGCCCCCCAGTAGCAATCAGCCCCAGCATTTT. The encoded protein is CASSYGSPPSSNQPQHF.

This clonotype was observed a handful of times. This chain joins TRBV6-1 and TRBJ2-3; D is unresolved. The germline gives CDR1 MNHNS, CDR2 SASEGT. The CDR3 extends over 13 amino acids. Trimming took 7 bases from V and 3 from J, leaving 11 bases between them. The DNA of the CDR3 is TGTGCCAGCAATGCCTTTAAAACAGATACGCAGTATTTT. This gives the protein CASNAFKTDTQYF.

This clonotype was picked up a small number of times. A read error is possible here, since a much larger clone lies one base away. The J gene is TRBJ1-4, the V gene TRBV6-5; 9 bases are shared with TRBD1. Germline CDR1 reads MNHEY; CDR2 reads SVGAGI. The CDR3 is 14 residues long. With 6 bases clipped from V and 10 bases from J, the junction kept 9 bases outside the gene matches. This chain's CDR3 is CASSPGQGYGKLFF. The CDR3 region has the DNA TGTGCCAGCAGCCCGGGACAGGGCTATGGAAAACTGTTTTTT.

As for this clonotype: Since a much larger clone is just one base distant, this may be a read error. V usage is TRBV3-1 and J usage is TRBJ1-1; no reliable D call. CDR1 and CDR2 from the germline V gene are LGHDT and YNNKEL (reference sequence). CDR3 length equals 14 residues. CDR3 sequence: CASNQDRGMTEAFF. As DNA, the CDR3 is TGTGCCAGCAACCAAGACCGGGGAATGACTGAAGCTTTCTTT. Looking up the rest from reference TRBV3-1 and TRBJ1-1 gives the full variable domain: DTAVSQTPKYLVTQMGNDKSIKCEQNLGHDTMYWYKQDSKKFLKIMFSYNNKELIINETVPNRFSPKSPDKAHLNLHINSLELGDSAVYFCASNQDRGMTEAFFGQGTRLTVV.

With respect to this clonotype: This may stem from a read error, because a much larger clone lies one nucleotide away. The chain has TRBV29-1 and TRBJ2-1, with D possibly being TRBD2 (6 bases). The last part of the DNA fits TRBJ2-7 better; the J call may be wrong. The CDR3 covers 13 residues. Germline V gene sequence: CDR1 SQVTM, CDR2 ANQGSEA. Here the CDR3 reads CSVRDSDYNEQYF. The CDR3 DNA reads TGCAGCGTCCGGGACTCCGATTACAATGAGCAGTACTTC.

This chain links TRBV3-1 with TRBJ1-5; 10 bases fit TRBD1. Per germline, CDR1 LGHDT and CDR2 YNNKEL (reference sequence). Germline trimming cut 4 bases from V and 4 bases from J; bases unmatched to any gene: 4. This CDR3 spans 15 amino acids. DNA for the CDR3: TGTGCCAGCAGCCCCAGGGACAGGGGTAATCAGCCCCAGCATTTT. Translation: CASSPRDRGNQPQHF.

Concerning this clonotype: Just one base apart from a much larger clone, this may be a read error. J is TRBJ2-1 and V is TRBV7-9, with a weak D call TRBD2 (5 bases). Germline V gives CDR1 SEHNR, CDR2 FQNEAQ (reference sequence). CDR3 length equals 15 residues. CDR3: CAGSLPGKSYNEQFF. The CDR3, as DNA: TGTGCCGGCAGCCTCCCGGGGAAAAGCTACAATGAGCAGTTCTTC.

This clonotype was recorded a few times. The J gene is TRBJ2-1, the V gene TRBV2, with 9 bases identical to TRBD2. The CDR3 runs 15 residues. The V gene end was trimmed by 3 bases and the J gene end by 4 bases; junction bases not matched to a gene: 4. CDR1 SNHLY and CDR2 FYNNEI come from the germline V gene. CDR3 nucleotide sequence: TGTGCCAGCAGTGAGCGGGAGGGCCCATACAATGAGCAGTTCTTC. Its protein product is CASSEREGPYNEQFF.

In this sample, this clonotype turned up many times. CDR3 DNA: TGCAGCGTTGAACCCCGGGCCTCTAACACTGAAGCTTTCTTT. This translates into CSVEPRASNTEAFF. The J gene is TRBJ1-1, the V gene TRBV29-1; D is unresolved. Germline CDR1 and CDR2: SQVTM and ANQGSEA. V was clipped by 2 bases and J by 2 bases, with 12 bases between them. There are 14 residues in the CDR3.

This clonotype was seen ten or more times. This chain uses TRBV29-1 with TRBJ2-1, with TRBD1 as a possible D gene (5 bases). The CDR3 runs to 12 residues. Germline V CDR1 and CDR2: SQVTM, ANQGSEA. The V and J ends lost 4 bases and 5 bases respectively, with 9 bases between them. This chain's CDR3 is CSVVRGNNEQFF. For the CDR3, the DNA is TGCAGCGTTGTAAGGGGAAACAATGAGCAGTTCTTC.

This clonotype appeared a few times. This chain connects TRBV6-1 to TRBJ2-7, with a weak D call TRBD1 (5 bases). The V gene's germline CDR1 is MNHNS and CDR2 SASEGT. The CDR3 is 13 residues long. The germline V and J ends were trimmed by 5 bases and 2 bases, with 10 bases remaining between them. This CDR3 is CASSRQSAYEQYF. CDR3 nucleotides: TGTGCCAGCAGTCGACAGTCTGCCTACGAGCAGTACTTC.

This clonotype was seen only a few times. The chain combines TRBV6-2 or TRBV6-3 with TRBJ2-7; 8 positions agree with TRBD1. The CDR3 is 11 residues long. V shed 9 bases and J 6 bases; nucleotides not matched to a gene: 4. Germline V gene sequence: CDR1 MNHEY, CDR2 SVGEGT. In DNA form, the CDR3 reads TGTGCCAGTGGACAGGGAGGCGAGCAGTACTTC. As protein: CASGQGGEQYF.

The gene calls are TRBV5-6 and TRBJ2-1; unclear D gene. V was pared by 2 bases and J by 10 bases, with 7 bases between. Germline CDR1 reads SGHDT; CDR2 reads YYEEEE. CDR3 length: 11 amino acids. CDR3 residues: CASSFGMEQFF. The CDR3 DNA follows: TGTGCCAGCAGCTTTGGGATGGAGCAGTTCTTC.

This clonotype showed up just a few times. This sequence joins TRBV4-2 and TRBJ2-3, with D unclear. CDR3 length: 14 amino acids. Germline assignment: CDR1 LGHNA and CDR2 YNFKEQ. Deletions cut 0 bases from V and 2 bases from J, with 6 bases between. Here the CDR3 reads CASSQEGLTDTQYF. The CDR3 nucleotides read TGTGCCAGCAGCCAAGAGGGCCTCACAGATACGCAGTATTTT.

As for this clonotype: This could be a read error, since a much larger clone is one nucleotide away. This rearrangement joins TRBV28 to TRBJ2-3, with D possibly TRBD1 on 6 matching bases. Per the germline V gene, CDR1 is MDHEN and CDR2 is SYDVKM. The length of the CDR3 is 13 residues. V lost 6 bases and J 3 bases, leaving 10 bases between the germline ends. CDR3 region: CASSRTATDTQYF. In DNA, the CDR3 is TGTGCCAGCAGCCGGACAGCTACAGATACGCAGTATTTT.